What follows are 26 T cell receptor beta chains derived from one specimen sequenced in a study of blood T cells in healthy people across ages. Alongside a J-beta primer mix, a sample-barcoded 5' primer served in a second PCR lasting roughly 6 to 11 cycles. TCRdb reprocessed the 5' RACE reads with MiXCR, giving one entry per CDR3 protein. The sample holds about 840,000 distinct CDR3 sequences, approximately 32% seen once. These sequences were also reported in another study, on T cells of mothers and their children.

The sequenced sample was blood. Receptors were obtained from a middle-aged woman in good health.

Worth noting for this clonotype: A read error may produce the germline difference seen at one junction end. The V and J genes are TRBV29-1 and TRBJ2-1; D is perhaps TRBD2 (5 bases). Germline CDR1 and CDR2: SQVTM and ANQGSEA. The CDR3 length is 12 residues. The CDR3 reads CSIDRGYNEQFF. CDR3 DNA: TGCAGCATTGACCGGGGATACAATGAGCAGTTCTTC.

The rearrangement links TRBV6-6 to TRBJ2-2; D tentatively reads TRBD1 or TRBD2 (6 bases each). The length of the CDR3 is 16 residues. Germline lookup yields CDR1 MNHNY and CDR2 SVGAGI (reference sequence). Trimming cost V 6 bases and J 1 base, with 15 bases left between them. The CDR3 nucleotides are TGTGCCAGCAGGGAAACGGGGGCGAGGAACACCGGGGAGCTGTTTTTT. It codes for CASRETGARNTGELFF.

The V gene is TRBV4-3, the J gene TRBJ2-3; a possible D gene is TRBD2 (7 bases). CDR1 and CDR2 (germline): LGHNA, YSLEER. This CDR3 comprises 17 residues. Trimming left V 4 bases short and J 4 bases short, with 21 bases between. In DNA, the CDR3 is TGCGCCAGCAGCCCACAACTTTCGGGGGGCCCGGCAGATACGCAGTATTTT. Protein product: CASSPQLSGGPADTQYF.

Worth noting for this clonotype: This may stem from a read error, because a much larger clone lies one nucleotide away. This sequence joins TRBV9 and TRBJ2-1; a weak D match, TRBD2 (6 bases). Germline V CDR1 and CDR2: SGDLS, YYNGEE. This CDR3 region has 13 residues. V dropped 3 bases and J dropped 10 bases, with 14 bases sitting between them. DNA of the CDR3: TGTGCCAGCAGCGCGGGACTCAACTACGAGCAGTTCTTC. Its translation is CASSAGLNYEQFF.

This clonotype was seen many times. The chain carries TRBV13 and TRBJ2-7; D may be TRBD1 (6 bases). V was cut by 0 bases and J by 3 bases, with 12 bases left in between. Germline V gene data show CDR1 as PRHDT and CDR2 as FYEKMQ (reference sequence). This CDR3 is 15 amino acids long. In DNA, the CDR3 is TGTGCCAGCAGCTTAGGCCAGCGGACAGACTACGAGCAGTACTTC. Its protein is CASSLGQRTDYEQYF.

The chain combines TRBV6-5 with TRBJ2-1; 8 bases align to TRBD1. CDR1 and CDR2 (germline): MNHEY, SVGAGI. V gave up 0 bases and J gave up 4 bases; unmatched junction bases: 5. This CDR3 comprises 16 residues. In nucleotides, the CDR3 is TGTGCCAGCAGTTACTCCGGGACAGGTACATACAATGAGCAGTTCTTC. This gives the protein CASSYSGTGTYNEQFF.

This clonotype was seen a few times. This chain's CDR3 is CSASNPGQKYGYTF. In nucleotides, the CDR3 is TGCAGTGCTAGTAACCCGGGACAGAAATATGGCTACACCTTC. The chain has TRBV20-1 and TRBJ1-2; 7 bases fit TRBD1. Germline V lookup: CDR1 DFQATT, CDR2 SNEGSKA (reference sequence). This CDR3 region has 14 residues. The V segment lost 3 bases and the J segment 5 bases; nucleotides outside the gene matches: 9.

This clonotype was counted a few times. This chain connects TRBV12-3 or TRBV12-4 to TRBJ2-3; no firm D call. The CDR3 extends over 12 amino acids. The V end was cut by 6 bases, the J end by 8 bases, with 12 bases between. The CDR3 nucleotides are TGTGCCAGCAGGCCCGCCAGAGGTACGCAGTATTTT. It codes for CASRPARGTQYF.

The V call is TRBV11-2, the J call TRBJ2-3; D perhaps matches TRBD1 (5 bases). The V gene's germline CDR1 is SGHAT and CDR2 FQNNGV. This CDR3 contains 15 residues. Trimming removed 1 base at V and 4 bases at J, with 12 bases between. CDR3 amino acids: CASSLGRVGPDTQYF. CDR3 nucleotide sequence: TGTGCCAGCAGCTTAGGCAGGGTGGGCCCAGATACGCAGTATTTT.

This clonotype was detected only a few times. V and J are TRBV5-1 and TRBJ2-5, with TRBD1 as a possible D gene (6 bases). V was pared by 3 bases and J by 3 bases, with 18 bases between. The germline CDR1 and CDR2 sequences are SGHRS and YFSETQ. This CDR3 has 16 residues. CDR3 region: CASSWAPVGHEETQYF. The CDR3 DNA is TGCGCCAGCAGCTGGGCACCCGTGGGACACGAAGAGACCCAGTACTTC. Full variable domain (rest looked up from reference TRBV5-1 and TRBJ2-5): KAGVTQTPRYLIKTRGQQVTLSCSPISGHRSVSWYQQTPGQGLQFLFEYFSETQRNKGNFPGRFSGRQFSNSRSEMNVSTLELGDSALYLCASSWAPVGHEETQYFGPGTRLLVL.

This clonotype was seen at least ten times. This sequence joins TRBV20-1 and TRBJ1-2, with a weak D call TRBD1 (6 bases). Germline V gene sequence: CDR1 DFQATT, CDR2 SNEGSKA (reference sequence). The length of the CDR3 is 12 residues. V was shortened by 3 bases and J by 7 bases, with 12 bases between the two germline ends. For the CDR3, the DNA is TGCAGTGCTAGGTACGGGGGCATTGGCTACACCTTC. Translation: CSARYGGIGYTF.

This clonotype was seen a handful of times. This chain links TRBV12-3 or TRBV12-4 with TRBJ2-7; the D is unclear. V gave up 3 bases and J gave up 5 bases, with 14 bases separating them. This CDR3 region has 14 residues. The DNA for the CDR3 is TGTGCCAGCAGTTTCCAGGTCAGCCCCGACGAGCAGTACTTC. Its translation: CASSFQVSPDEQYF.

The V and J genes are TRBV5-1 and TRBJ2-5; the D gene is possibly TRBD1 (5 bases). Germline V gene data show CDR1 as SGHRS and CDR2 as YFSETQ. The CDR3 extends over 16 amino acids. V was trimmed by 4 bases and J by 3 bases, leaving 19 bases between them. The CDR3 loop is CASSTQTDSIEETQYF. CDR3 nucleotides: TGCGCCAGCAGCACCCAGACCGACAGCATCGAAGAGACCCAGTACTTC.

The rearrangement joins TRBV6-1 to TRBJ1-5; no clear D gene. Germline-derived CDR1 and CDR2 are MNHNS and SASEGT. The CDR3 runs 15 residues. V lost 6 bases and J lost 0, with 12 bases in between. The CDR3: CASSPQFSSNQPQHF. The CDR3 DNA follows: TGTGCCAGCAGCCCACAGTTCTCTAGCAATCAGCCCCAGCATTTT.

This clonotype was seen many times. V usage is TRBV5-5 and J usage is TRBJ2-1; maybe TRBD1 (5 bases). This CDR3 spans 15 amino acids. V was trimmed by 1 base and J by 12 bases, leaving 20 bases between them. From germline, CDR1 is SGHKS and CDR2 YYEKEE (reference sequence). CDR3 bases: TGTGCCAGCAGCTTGCTTGAACGAAGGGGAAAGGGGCAGTTCTTC. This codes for CASSLLERRGKGQFF.

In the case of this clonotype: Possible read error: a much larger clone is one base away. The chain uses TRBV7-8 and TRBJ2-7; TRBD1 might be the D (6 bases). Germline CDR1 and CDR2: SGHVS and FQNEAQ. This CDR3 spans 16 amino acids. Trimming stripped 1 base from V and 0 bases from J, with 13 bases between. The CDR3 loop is CASSLGGRRSSYEQYF. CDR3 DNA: TGTGCCAGCAGCTTAGGGGGGCGAAGGAGCTCCTACGAGCAGTACTTC.

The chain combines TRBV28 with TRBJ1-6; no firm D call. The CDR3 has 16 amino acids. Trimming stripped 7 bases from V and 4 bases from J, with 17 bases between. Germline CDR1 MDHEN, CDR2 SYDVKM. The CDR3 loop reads CASNDPRTAYNSPLHF. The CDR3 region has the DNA TGTGCCAGCAACGACCCCCGGACGGCGTATAATTCACCCCTCCACTTT.

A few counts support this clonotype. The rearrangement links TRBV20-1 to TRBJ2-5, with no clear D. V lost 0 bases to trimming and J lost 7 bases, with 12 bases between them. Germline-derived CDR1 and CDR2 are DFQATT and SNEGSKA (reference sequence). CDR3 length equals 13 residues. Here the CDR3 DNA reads TGCAGTGCTAGAGATTCCTGGACGAGGACCCAGTACTTC. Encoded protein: CSARDSWTRTQYF.

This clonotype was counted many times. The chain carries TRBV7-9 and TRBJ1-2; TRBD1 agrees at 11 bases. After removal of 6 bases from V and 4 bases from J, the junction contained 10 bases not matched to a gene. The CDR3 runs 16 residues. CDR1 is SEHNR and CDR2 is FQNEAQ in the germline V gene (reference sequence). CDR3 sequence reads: CASSQQAGTGGYGYTF. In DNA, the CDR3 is TGTGCCAGCAGTCAACAGGCCGGGACAGGGGGCTATGGCTACACCTTC.

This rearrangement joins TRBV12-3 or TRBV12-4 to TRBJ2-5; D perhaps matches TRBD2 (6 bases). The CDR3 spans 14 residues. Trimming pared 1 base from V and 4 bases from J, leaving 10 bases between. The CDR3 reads CASSLVTSTETQYF. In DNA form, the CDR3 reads TGTGCCAGCAGTTTAGTTACTAGCACAGAGACCCAGTACTTC.

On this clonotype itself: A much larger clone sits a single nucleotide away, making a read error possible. The CDR3 here is CAISAARDRGYEQYF. The CDR3, as DNA: TGTGCCATCAGCGCAGCCCGGGACAGGGGCTACGAGCAGTACTTC. The V gene is TRBV10-3, the J gene TRBJ2-7; 10 bases are a match to TRBD1. The V gene end was trimmed by 6 bases and the J gene end by 3 bases; junction bases not matched to a gene: 8. Germline V CDR1 and CDR2: ENHRY, SYGVKD. The CDR3 loop spans 15 amino acids.

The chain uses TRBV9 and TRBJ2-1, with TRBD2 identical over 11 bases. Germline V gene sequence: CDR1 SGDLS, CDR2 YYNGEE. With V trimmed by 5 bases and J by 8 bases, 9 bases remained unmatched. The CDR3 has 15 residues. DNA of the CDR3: TGTGCCAGCAGTCCCATAGCGGGGGGGCGAGATGAGCAGTTCTTC. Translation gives CASSPIAGGRDEQFF.

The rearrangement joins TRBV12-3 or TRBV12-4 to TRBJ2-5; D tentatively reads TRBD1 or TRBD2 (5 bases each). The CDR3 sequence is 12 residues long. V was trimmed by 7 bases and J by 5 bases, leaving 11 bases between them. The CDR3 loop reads CASNLRDETQYF. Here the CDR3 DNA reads TGTGCCAGCAACCTCAGGGACGAGACCCAGTACTTC.

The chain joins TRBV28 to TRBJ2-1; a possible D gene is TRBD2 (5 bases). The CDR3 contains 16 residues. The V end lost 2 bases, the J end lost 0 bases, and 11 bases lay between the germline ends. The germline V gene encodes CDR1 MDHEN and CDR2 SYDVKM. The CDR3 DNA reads TGTGCCAGCAGTTTAGAGCGGTCCCCCTCCTACAATGAGCAGTTCTTC. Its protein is CASSLERSPSYNEQFF.

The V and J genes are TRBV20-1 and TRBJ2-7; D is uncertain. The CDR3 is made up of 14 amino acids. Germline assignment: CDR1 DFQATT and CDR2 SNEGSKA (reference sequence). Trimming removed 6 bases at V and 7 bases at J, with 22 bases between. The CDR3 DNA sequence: TGCAGTGCGGTTGGACCAAGTGTCGGCAATGAGCAGTACTTC. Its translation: CSAVGPSVGNEQYF.

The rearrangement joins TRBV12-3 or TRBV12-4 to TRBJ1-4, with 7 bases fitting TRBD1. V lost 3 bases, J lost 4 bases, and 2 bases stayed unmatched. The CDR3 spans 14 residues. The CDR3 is CASSLNRGNEKLFF. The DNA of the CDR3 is TGTGCCAGCAGTTTGAACAGGGGTAATGAAAAACTGTTTTTT.